These T cell receptor beta chains were read from a single sample in a study of CD8 T cells in ankylosing spondylitis. TCRdb fed the 5' RACE reads into MiXCR, producing one record per CDR3 protein. The table has about 800,000 distinct CDR3 sequences, about an eighth seen once; the top ten hold more than 0.5%. The sample was blood, either unsorted or a sorted T cell fraction (not recorded which). These TCRs come from a male donor with ankylosing spondylitis. CDR3s include the opening cysteine and the closing phenylalanine or tryptophan.

j_call: TRBJ1-3
v_call: TRBV10-2
cdr3_aa: CASREQNTIYF

j_call: TRBJ2-5
v_call: TRBV3-1
cdr3_aa: CASSYLGGGSGETQYF

j_call: TRBJ2-7
v_call: TRBV27
cdr3_aa: CASLLRTGSSYEQYF

j_call: TRBJ2-3
v_call: TRBV5-1
cdr3_aa: CASRGSATDTQYF

j_call: TRBJ1-5
v_call: TRBV7-8
cdr3_aa: CASSLAYRFGNQPQHF

j_call: TRBJ2-5
v_call: TRBV6-2/TRBV6-3
cdr3_aa: CASSQPTGDYETQYF

j_call: TRBJ1-6
v_call: TRBV21-1
cdr3_aa: CASSKRSILLYSYNSPLHF

j_call: TRBJ2-2
v_call: TRBV20-1
cdr3_aa: CSARARGGRETGELFF

j_call: TRBJ2-1
v_call: TRBV20-1
cdr3_aa: CSAILAGGYNEQFF

j_call: TRBJ2-3
v_call: TRBV29-1
cdr3_aa: CSVEEWGPPPDTQYF

j_call: TRBJ2-5
v_call: TRBV7-2
cdr3_aa: CASSLLRQETQYF

j_call: TRBJ1-1
v_call: TRBV20-1
cdr3_aa: CSAKVEAFF

j_call: TRBJ2-5
v_call: TRBV9
cdr3_aa: CASSTRPGNAETQYF

j_call: TRBJ1-4
v_call: TRBV5-1
cdr3_aa: CASSLDAVNEKLFF

j_call: TRBJ2-7
v_call: TRBV29-1
cdr3_aa: CSGTGADYEQYF

j_call: TRBJ2-2
v_call: TRBV4-3
cdr3_aa: CASSQGRQVDTGELFF

j_call: TRBJ2-7
v_call: TRBV7-9
cdr3_aa: CASSHTGQGLYEQYF

j_call: TRBJ2-3
v_call: TRBV5-1
cdr3_aa: CASSSMASGQSTDTQYF

j_call: TRBJ2-4
v_call: TRBV20-1
cdr3_aa: CSAGRPSKNIQYF

j_call: TRBJ2-2
v_call: TRBV6-4
cdr3_aa: CASSLGLGGPGELFF

j_call: TRBJ2-7
v_call: TRBV27
cdr3_aa: CASSLWREGHEQYF

j_call: TRBJ2-1
v_call: TRBV24-1
cdr3_aa: CATSDFAGLGDEQFF

j_call: TRBJ1-5
v_call: TRBV12-3/TRBV12-4
cdr3_aa: CASGRPAEPQHF

j_call: TRBJ1-1
v_call: TRBV12-3/TRBV12-4
cdr3_aa: CASRPGQGATEAFF

j_call: TRBJ1-6
v_call: TRBV20-1
cdr3_aa: CSASWRGPNSPLHF

j_call: TRBJ1-1
v_call: TRBV12-3/TRBV12-4
cdr3_aa: CASSWRLTEAFF

j_call: TRBJ2-1
v_call: TRBV7-9
cdr3_aa: CASSLAHLKREFF

j_call: TRBJ2-3
v_call: TRBV24-1
cdr3_aa: CATSDKLGLAGITDTQYF

j_call: TRBJ2-7
v_call: TRBV6-5
cdr3_aa: CASSFQGEGDEQYF

j_call: TRBJ2-5
v_call: TRBV20-1
cdr3_aa: CSAIIPDGETQYF

j_call: TRBJ2-5
v_call: TRBV7-9
cdr3_aa: CASSLAWALETQYF

j_call: TRBJ1-2
v_call: TRBV6-1
cdr3_aa: CASSTLLGNCGYTF

j_call: TRBJ2-5
v_call: TRBV7-6
cdr3_aa: CASSPGTSMGETQYF

j_call: TRBJ1-6
v_call: TRBV2
cdr3_aa: CASSEARMASPLHF

j_call: TRBJ2-3
v_call: TRBV20-1
cdr3_aa: CSASNPGQGASHTQYF

j_call: TRBJ2-3
v_call: TRBV5-1
cdr3_aa: CASSLAGTGGDTQYF

j_call: TRBJ2-5
v_call: TRBV4-3
cdr3_aa: CASSQGLLGRQETQYF

j_call: TRBJ2-3
v_call: TRBV5-1
cdr3_aa: CASSIGQGKADTQYF

j_call: TRBJ2-1
v_call: TRBV7-2
cdr3_aa: CASSLRVYNEQFF

j_call: TRBJ1-2
v_call: TRBV5-1
cdr3_aa: CASSLAGTVHGYTF

j_call: TRBJ1-3
v_call: TRBV7-2
cdr3_aa: CASSLALPSGNTIYF

j_call: TRBJ2-1
v_call: TRBV20-1
cdr3_aa: CSARFSGLAVYNEQFF

j_call: TRBJ2-5
v_call: TRBV11-2
cdr3_aa: CASSLGGGGGQTQYF

j_call: TRBJ2-7
v_call: TRBV6-6
cdr3_aa: CASSPGTGLMYF

j_call: TRBJ1-2
v_call: TRBV27
cdr3_aa: CASGSIRGGYGYTF

j_call: TRBJ1-1
v_call: TRBV7-2
cdr3_aa: CASRWDRGSTEAFF

j_call: TRBJ2-7
v_call: TRBV20-1
cdr3_aa: CSARDRGAQYF

j_call: TRBJ2-7
v_call: TRBV6-2/TRBV6-3
cdr3_aa: CASRWTSGSSKYEQYF

j_call: TRBJ2-2
v_call: TRBV11-1
cdr3_aa: CASSLEAITGELFF

j_call: TRBJ2-5
v_call: TRBV5-1
cdr3_aa: CASSLTGQGREETQYF

j_call: TRBJ1-4
v_call: TRBV5-1
cdr3_aa: CASSLMRSNEKLFF

j_call: TRBJ2-3
v_call: TRBV20-1
cdr3_aa: CSARLIAGVGGHTDTQYF